This T cell receptor beta chain is drawn from a study of Ad26.COV2.S vaccination and SARS-CoV-2 variants. Study overall: Intramuscular Ad26.COV2.S doses were given once or twice, 56 days apart.

The germline V gene encodes CDR1 MNHNS and CDR2 SASEGT. This CDR3 has 15 residues. Trimming cost V 0 bases and J 5 bases; bases outside gene matches: 4. The treatment is: some 20 received Ad26.COV2.S at low or high dose, single or two shots; 5 received placebo; per-sample allocation not given. On day 63 after the first injection, vaccine and placebo recipients gave samples. Its platform was an Ad26 vector, and its expressed antigen was Wuhan-strain SARS-CoV-2 spike. This clone was seen only a few times. Repertoires were generated with immunoSEQ multiplex PCR, while TCRdb's copy carries only in-frame clones and drops some. The sample has about 680,000 clones; 80% to 90% are singletons.

This clonotype was obtained from a person between 18 and 65 years old who received the Ad26.COV2.S COVID-19 vaccine or a placebo. V and J are TRBV6-1 and TRBJ1-5; 7 bases are shared with TRBD1. The input for sequencing was peripheral blood, taken in a trial of Ad26.COV2.S vaccine versus placebo. In nucleotides, the CDR3 is TGTGCCAGCAGTGAAGCGCGGCAGGGGGATCAGCCCCAGCATTTT. Encoded protein: CASSEARQGDQPQHF.